This TCR beta chain was retrieved from a study of PD-L1 blockade in urothelial cancer. CDR1 and CDR2 from the germline V gene are SGHTA and FQGNSA. CDR3 length: 15 amino acids. With V trimmed by 5 bases and J by 5 bases, 5 bases remained unmatched. Method: immunoSEQ multiplex PCR; TCRdb's copy keeps in-frame clones and lacks some. This sample has about 84,000 clones, with roughly 82% found just once. The source of this sequence is a man between 65 and 85 years old with urothelial cancer. Source: PBMCs, taken around atezolizumab (anti-PD-L1) treatment. The chain links TRBV7-2 to TRBJ2-2; TRBD1 matches 10 bases. For the CDR3, the DNA is TGTGCCAGCAGCCCCGGACAGGGGGGGACCGGGGAGCTGTTTTTT. Amino acid sequence: CASSPGQGGTGELFF.